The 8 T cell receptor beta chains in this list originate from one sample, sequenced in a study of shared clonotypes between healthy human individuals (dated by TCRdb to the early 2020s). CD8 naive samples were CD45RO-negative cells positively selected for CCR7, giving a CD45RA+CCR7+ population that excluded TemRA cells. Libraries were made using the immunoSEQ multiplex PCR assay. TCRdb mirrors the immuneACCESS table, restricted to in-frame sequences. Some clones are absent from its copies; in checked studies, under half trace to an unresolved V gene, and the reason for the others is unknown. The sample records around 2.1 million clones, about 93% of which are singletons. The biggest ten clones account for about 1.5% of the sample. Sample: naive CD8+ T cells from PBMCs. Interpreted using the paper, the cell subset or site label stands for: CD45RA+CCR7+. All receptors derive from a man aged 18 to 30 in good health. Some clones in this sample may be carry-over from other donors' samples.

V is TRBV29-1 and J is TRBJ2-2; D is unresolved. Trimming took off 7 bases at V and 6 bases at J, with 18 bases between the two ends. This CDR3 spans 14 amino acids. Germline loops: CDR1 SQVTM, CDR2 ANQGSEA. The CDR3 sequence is CSAKVDSSAGELFF. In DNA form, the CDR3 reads TGCAGCGCAAAAGTCGACTCCTCCGCCGGGGAGCTGTTTTTT.

CDR3 amino acids: CASSGDRQGVVVNTEAFF. The CDR3 region has the DNA TGTGCCAGCAGTGGAGACCGACAGGGGGTAGTCGTGAACACTGAAGCTTTCTTT. This chain uses TRBV28 with TRBJ1-1; 9 bases fit TRBD1. In germline, CDR1 is MDHEN, CDR2 SYDVKM. V dropped 5 bases and J dropped 0; count of bases not matched to a gene: 13. CDR3 size: 18 residues.

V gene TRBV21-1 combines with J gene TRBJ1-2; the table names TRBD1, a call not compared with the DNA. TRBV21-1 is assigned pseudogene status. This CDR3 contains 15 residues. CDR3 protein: CASSTVDRGIYGYTF. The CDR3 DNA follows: TGTGCCAGCAGCACTGTGGACAGGGGAATCTATGGCTACACCTTC.

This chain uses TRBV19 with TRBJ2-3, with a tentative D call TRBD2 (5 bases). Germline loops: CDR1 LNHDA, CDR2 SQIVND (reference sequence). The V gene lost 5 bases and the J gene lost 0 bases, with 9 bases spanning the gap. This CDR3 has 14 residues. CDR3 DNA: TGTGCCAGTAGTCCTAGCACTAGCACAGATACGCAGTATTTT. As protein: CASSPSTSTDTQYF.

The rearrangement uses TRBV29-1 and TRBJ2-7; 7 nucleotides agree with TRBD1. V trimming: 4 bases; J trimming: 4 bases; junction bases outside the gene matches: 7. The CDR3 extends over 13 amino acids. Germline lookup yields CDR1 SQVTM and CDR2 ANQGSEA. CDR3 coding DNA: TGCAGCGTTGCAACAGGGGAAGGGTACGAGCAGTACTTC. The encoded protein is CSVATGEGYEQYF.

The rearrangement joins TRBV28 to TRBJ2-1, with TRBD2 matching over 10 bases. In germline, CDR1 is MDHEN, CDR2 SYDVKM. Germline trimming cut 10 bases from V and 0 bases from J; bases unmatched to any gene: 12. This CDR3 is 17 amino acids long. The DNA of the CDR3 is TGTGCCACCCGAAGGGTAGCGGGAGGCTTCTCCTACAATGAGCAGTTCTTC. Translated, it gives CATRRVAGGFSYNEQFF.

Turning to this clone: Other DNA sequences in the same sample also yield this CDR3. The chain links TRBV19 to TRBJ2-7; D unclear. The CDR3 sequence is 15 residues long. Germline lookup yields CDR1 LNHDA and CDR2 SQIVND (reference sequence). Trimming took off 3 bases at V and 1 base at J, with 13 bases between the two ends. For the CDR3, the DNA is TGTGCCAGTAGTATCTTCTCCGGAAGTTCCTACGAGCAGTACTTC. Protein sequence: CASSIFSGSSYEQYF.

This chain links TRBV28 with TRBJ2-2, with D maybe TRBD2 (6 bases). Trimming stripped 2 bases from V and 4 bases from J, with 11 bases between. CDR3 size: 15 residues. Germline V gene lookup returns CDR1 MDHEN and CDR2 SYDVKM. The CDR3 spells CASSLALAGTGELFF. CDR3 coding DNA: TGTGCCAGCAGTTTAGCACTAGCCGGCACCGGGGAGCTGTTTTTT.